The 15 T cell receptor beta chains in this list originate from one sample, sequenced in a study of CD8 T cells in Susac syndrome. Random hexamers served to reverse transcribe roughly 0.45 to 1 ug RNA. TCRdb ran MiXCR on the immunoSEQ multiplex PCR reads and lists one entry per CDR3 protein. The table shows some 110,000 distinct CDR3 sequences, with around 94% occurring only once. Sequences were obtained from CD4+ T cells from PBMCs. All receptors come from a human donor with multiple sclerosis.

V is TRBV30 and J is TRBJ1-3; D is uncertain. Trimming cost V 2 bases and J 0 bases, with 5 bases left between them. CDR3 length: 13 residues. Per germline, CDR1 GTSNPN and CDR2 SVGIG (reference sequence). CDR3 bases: TGTGCCTGGAGTCCTAGCTCTGGAAACACCATATATTTT. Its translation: CAWSPSSGNTIYF.

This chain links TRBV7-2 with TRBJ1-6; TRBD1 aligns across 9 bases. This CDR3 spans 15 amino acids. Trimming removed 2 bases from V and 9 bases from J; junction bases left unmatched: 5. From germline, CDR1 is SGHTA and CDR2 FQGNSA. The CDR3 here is CASSLRGQGISPLHF. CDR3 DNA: TGTGCCAGCAGCTTACGGGGACAGGGAATTTCACCCCTCCACTTT.

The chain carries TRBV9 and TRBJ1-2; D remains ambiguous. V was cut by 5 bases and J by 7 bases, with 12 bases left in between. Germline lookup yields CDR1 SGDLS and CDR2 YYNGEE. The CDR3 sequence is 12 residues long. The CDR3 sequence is CASRAGAGGYTF. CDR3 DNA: TGTGCCAGCAGAGCGGGAGCGGGTGGCTACACCTTC.

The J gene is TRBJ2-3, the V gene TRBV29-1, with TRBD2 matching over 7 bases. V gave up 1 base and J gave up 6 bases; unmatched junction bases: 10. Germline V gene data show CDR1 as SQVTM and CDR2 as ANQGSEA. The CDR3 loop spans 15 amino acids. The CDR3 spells CSVEVIGQGGDTQYF. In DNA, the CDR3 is TGCAGCGTTGAAGTGATAGGGCAGGGAGGGGATACGCAGTATTTT.

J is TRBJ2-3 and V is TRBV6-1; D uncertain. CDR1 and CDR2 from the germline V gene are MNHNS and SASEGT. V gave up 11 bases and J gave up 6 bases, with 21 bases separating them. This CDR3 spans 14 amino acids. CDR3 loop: CASVSDPQVDTQYF. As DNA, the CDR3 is TGTGCCTCGGTCTCCGATCCCCAAGTGGATACGCAGTATTTT.

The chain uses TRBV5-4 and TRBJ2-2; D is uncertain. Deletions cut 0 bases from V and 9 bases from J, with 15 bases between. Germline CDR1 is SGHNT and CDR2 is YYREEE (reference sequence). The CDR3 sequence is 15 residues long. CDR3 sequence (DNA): TGTGCCAGCAGCTTGGAACGAGATCCCCCAAGGGAGCTGTTTTTT. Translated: CASSLERDPPRELFF.

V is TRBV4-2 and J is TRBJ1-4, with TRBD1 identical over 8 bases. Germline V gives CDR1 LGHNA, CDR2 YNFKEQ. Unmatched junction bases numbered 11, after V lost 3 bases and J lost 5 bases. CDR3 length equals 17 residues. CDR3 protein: CASSHKFGTGGNEKLFF. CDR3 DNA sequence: TGTGCCAGCAGCCACAAATTTGGGACAGGCGGGAATGAAAAACTGTTTTTT.

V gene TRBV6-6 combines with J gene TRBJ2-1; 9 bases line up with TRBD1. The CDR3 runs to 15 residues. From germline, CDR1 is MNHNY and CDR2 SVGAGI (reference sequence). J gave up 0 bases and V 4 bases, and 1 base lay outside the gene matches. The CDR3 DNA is TGTGCCAGCAGTTCGACAGGGGGCTCCTACAATGAGCAGTTCTTC. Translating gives CASSSTGGSYNEQFF.

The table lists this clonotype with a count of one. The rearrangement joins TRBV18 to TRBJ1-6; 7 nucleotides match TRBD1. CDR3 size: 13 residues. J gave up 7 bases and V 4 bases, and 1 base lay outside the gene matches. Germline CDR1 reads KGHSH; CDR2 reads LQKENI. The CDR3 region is CASSQDRNSPLHF. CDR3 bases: TGTGCCAGCTCACAGGACAGGAATTCACCCCTCCACTTT.

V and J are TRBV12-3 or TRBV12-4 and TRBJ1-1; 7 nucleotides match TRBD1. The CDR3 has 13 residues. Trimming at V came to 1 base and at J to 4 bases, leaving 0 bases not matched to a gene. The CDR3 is CASSLDRGTEAFF. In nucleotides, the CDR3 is TGTGCCAGCAGTTTAGACAGGGGCACTGAAGCTTTCTTT.

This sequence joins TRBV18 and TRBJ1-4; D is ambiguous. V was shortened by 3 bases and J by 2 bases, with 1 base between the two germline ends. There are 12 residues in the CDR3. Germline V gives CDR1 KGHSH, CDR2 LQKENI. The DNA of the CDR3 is TGTGCCAGCTCACCGACTAATGAAAAACTGTTTTTT. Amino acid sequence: CASSPTNEKLFF.

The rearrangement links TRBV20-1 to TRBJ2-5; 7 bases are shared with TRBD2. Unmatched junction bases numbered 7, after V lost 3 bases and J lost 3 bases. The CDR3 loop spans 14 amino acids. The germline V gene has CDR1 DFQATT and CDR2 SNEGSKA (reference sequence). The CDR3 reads CSASLIRGEETQYF. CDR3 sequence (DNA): TGCAGTGCTAGTCTTATCCGGGGGGAAGAGACCCAGTACTTC.

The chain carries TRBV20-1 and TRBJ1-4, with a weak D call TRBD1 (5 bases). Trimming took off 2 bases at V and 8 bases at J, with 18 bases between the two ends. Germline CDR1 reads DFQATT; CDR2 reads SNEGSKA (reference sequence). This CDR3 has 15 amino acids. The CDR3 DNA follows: TGCAGTGCTAGACCCTCGAGGGGAGTTGAGGAAAAACTGTTTTTT. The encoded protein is CSARPSRGVEEKLFF.

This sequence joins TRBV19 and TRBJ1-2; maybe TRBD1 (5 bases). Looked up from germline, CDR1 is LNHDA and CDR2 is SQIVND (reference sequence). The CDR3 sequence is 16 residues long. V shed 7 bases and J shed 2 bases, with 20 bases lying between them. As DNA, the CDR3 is TGTGCCAGTACCCGTGGAGCCGGGGGGAGAAACTATGGCTACACCTTC. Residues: CASTRGAGGRNYGYTF.

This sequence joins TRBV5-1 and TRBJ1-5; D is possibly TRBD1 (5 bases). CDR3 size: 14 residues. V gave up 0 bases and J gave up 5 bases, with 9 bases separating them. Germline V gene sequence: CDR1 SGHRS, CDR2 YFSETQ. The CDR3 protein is CASSLEAGHQPQHF. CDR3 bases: TGCGCCAGCAGCTTGGAGGCAGGGCATCAGCCCCAGCATTTT.